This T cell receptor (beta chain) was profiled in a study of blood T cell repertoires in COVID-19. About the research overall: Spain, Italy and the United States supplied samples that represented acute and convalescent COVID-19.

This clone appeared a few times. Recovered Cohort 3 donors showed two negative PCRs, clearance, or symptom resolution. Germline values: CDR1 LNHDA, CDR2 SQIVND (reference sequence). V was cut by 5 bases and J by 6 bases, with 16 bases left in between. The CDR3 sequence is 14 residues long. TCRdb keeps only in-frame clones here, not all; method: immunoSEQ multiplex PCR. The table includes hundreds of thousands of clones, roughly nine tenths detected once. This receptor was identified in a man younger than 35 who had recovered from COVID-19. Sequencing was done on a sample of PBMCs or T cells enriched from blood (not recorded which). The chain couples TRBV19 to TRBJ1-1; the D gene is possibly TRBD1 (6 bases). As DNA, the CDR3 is TGTGCCAGTAGTGCCAACAGGGTTTATTCTGAAGCTTTCTTT. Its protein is CASSANRVYSEAFF.